This TCR beta chain was recovered during a study of Ad26.COV2.S vaccination and SARS-CoV-2 variants. Measured with immunoSEQ multiplex PCR; TCRdb has only the in-frame clones, and not every one. The sample records 200,000 to 300,000 clones, around 87% being singletons. V lost 6 bases, J lost 0 bases, and 5 bases stayed unmatched. The CDR3 loop spans 15 amino acids. Germline CDR1 SQVTM, CDR2 ANQGSEA. Treatment reported: roughly 20 received Ad26.COV2.S at low or high dose, single or two shots; a few received placebo; per-sample allocation not given. Specimens were obtained on day 63 following the first vaccine or placebo injection.

This chain connects TRBV29-1 to TRBJ1-3; 10 bases fit TRBD1. The sequence came from a person aged 18-65 years who received the Ad26.COV2.S COVID-19 vaccine or a placebo. The source material was peripheral blood, sampled in a trial of Ad26.COV2.S vaccine versus placebo. CDR3 DNA: TGCAGCGTGATGGGACAGGGGACCTCTGGAAACACCATATATTTT. Its translation: CSVMGQGTSGNTIYF.